This is a list of T cell receptor beta chains from one sample in a study of blood T cell repertoires in COVID-19. TCRdb keeps only in-frame clones here, not all; method: immunoSEQ multiplex PCR. The sample holds about 60,000 clones; 80% to 85% are singletons and the top ten take 15% to 20%. The sequencing sample was made of peripheral blood. Source of these receptors: a man aged 30 to 39 with COVID-19, enrolled during active disease. Each CDR3 is given with its conserved first and last residue. Fields, in order: CDR3 DNA, CDR3 protein, clone size, J gene, D gene, V gene. D genes are given only for firm matches. Only part of the rows carry a size: once, few, many, or a class if the clone is expanded.

CDR3nt: TGTGCCAGCAGCTTAGACAACTACGAGCAGTACTTC; CDR3aa: CASSLDNYEQYF; abundance: NA; j_gene: TRBJ2-7; d_gene: NA; v_gene: TRBV7-2
CDR3nt: TGTGCCTGGAGTGTAAGGTCCGGGGAGAATACGCAGTATTTT; CDR3aa: CAWSVRSGENTQYF; abundance: NA; j_gene: TRBJ2-3; d_gene: NA; v_gene: TRBV30
CDR3nt: TGTGCCAGCAGCTCGGAGCGGGGGGTGTCCTACGAGCAGTACTTC; CDR3aa: CASSSERGVSYEQYF; abundance: NA; j_gene: TRBJ2-7; d_gene: TRBD2; v_gene: TRBV7-2
CDR3nt: TGTGCCAGCAGCGATGGACAGGGGGCTCGGAATGAGCAGTTCTTC; CDR3aa: CASSDGQGARNEQFF; abundance: NA; j_gene: TRBJ2-1; d_gene: TRBD1; v_gene: TRBV6-2/TRBV6-3
CDR3nt: TGTGCCAGTAGGGGCATGGGGGGGTCCTCGGATGAGCAGTTCTTC; CDR3aa: CASRGMGGSSDEQFF; abundance: once; j_gene: TRBJ2-1; d_gene: TRBD2; v_gene: TRBV19
CDR3nt: TGTGCCAGCAGTCAAGACAGGTTAAGGCACGAGCAGTACTTC; CDR3aa: CASSQDRLRHEQYF; abundance: few; j_gene: TRBJ2-7; d_gene: NA; v_gene: TRBV7-8
CDR3nt: TGTGCCAGCAGTTTAAGGGGTACCACTGAAGCTTTCTTT; CDR3aa: CASSLRGTTEAFF; abundance: NA; j_gene: TRBJ1-1; d_gene: NA; v_gene: TRBV12-3/TRBV12-4
CDR3nt: TGTGCCAGCAGCTTGGGAGCGTTAGTTAAGACCGGGGAGCTGTTTTTT; CDR3aa: CASSLGALVKTGELFF; abundance: once; j_gene: TRBJ2-2; d_gene: NA; v_gene: TRBV5-4
CDR3nt: TGTGCCAGCAGCTTCCAGGGGGGCGGGACAGATACGCAGTATTTT; CDR3aa: CASSFQGGGTDTQYF; abundance: NA; j_gene: TRBJ2-3; d_gene: NA; v_gene: TRBV7-6
CDR3nt: TGTGCCAGTAGAACTAGCCGACTCTACAATGAGCAGTTCTTC; CDR3aa: CASRTSRLYNEQFF; abundance: NA; j_gene: TRBJ2-1; d_gene: NA; v_gene: TRBV19
CDR3nt: TGTGCCAGCAGCCCACCGACAGCTAACTATGGCTACACCTTC; CDR3aa: CASSPPTANYGYTF; abundance: NA; j_gene: TRBJ1-2; d_gene: NA; v_gene: TRBV7-9
CDR3nt: TGTGCCAGCAGTGACCTGGCTAGCGGGTGGTACAATGAGCAGTTCTTC; CDR3aa: CASSDLASGWYNEQFF; abundance: NA; j_gene: TRBJ2-1; d_gene: TRBD2; v_gene: TRBV25-1
CDR3nt: TGCGCCAGCAGCCAAGTAGGGACAGGGGACGAAAAACTGTTTTTT; CDR3aa: CASSQVGTGDEKLFF; abundance: NA; j_gene: TRBJ1-4; d_gene: TRBD1; v_gene: TRBV4-3
CDR3nt: TGCGCCAGCAGCTCAACAGGCCCCTTAAGAGAGACCCAGTACTTC; CDR3aa: CASSSTGPLRETQYF; abundance: NA; j_gene: TRBJ2-5; d_gene: NA; v_gene: TRBV5-1
CDR3nt: TGTGCCAGCAGTGAGGGACTGAGCAATCAGCCCCAGCATTTT; CDR3aa: CASSEGLSNQPQHF; abundance: NA; j_gene: TRBJ1-5; d_gene: NA; v_gene: TRBV2
CDR3nt: TGTGCCAGCAGCCCGCAGAACGATCAGCCCCAGCATTTT; CDR3aa: CASSPQNDQPQHF; abundance: NA; j_gene: TRBJ1-5; d_gene: NA; v_gene: TRBV7-3
CDR3nt: TGTGCCAGTAGTGAGGGGGCGCGAACTGAAGCTTTCTTT; CDR3aa: CASSEGARTEAFF; abundance: NA; j_gene: TRBJ1-1; d_gene: TRBD1; v_gene: TRBV19
CDR3nt: TGCGCCAGCCAGACTAGCGGGAGGCCGGGGAGCACAGATACGCAGTATTTT; CDR3aa: CASQTSGRPGSTDTQYF; abundance: few; j_gene: TRBJ2-3; d_gene: TRBD2; v_gene: TRBV5-1
CDR3nt: TGTGCCAGCAGCTTAGGGCCTAGGCGCCCCTACAATGAGCAGTTCTTC; CDR3aa: CASSLGPRRPYNEQFF; abundance: once; j_gene: TRBJ2-1; d_gene: NA; v_gene: TRBV7-2
CDR3nt: TGTGCCAGCAGTCATCGGCTGGGACAGGGGGTTTCCTACGAGCAGTACTTC; CDR3aa: CASSHRLGQGVSYEQYF; abundance: once; j_gene: TRBJ2-7; d_gene: TRBD1; v_gene: TRBV27
CDR3nt: TGTGCCAGCAGTGAAATGGCCCTCGGGACTAGCGAGTACCAAGAGACCCAGTACTTC; CDR3aa: CASSEMALGTSEYQETQYF; abundance: NA; j_gene: TRBJ2-5; d_gene: TRBD2; v_gene: TRBV2
CDR3nt: TGTGCCAGCAGCTTAAAAGGGGGTATGGCAGAGACCCAGTACTTC; CDR3aa: CASSLKGGMAETQYF; abundance: NA; j_gene: TRBJ2-5; d_gene: NA; v_gene: TRBV7-9
CDR3nt: TGTGCCAGCTCACCGGACACAACTAATGAAAAACTGTTTTTT; CDR3aa: CASSPDTTNEKLFF; abundance: NA; j_gene: TRBJ1-4; d_gene: NA; v_gene: TRBV18
CDR3nt: TGTGCCAGCAGCCCACGGACAGGGAATTCACCCCTCCACTTT; CDR3aa: CASSPRTGNSPLHF; abundance: NA; j_gene: TRBJ1-6; d_gene: TRBD1; v_gene: TRBV4-2
CDR3nt: TGTGCCACCAGCAGAGGGTTGTCGGACACCGACCTAAATAACTATGGCTACACCTTC; CDR3aa: CATSRGLSDTDLNNYGYTF; abundance: NA; j_gene: TRBJ1-2; d_gene: NA; v_gene: TRBV15
CDR3nt: TGTGCCAGCAGCTTACAACTAGCGGGGGTAGATACGCAGTATTTT; CDR3aa: CASSLQLAGVDTQYF; abundance: NA; j_gene: TRBJ2-3; d_gene: TRBD2; v_gene: TRBV7-3
CDR3nt: TGTGCCAGCAGCTTGGTGGGGGGTGAAAAACTGTTTTTT; CDR3aa: CASSLVGGEKLFF; abundance: NA; j_gene: TRBJ1-4; d_gene: NA; v_gene: TRBV5-8
CDR3nt: TGCAGTGCCCACCGGAGAGTGCAGTACTTC; CDR3aa: CSAHRRVQYF; abundance: NA; j_gene: TRBJ2-7; d_gene: NA; v_gene: TRBV20-1
CDR3nt: TGTGCCTCGTACCAAAGGGGACACCCCTCAGGGGAAAAACTGTTTTTT; CDR3aa: CASYQRGHPSGEKLFF; abundance: NA; j_gene: TRBJ1-4; d_gene: NA; v_gene: TRBV30
CDR3nt: TGTGCCAGCAGCCCAGTCGGGGTCTATGGCTACACCTTC; CDR3aa: CASSPVGVYGYTF; abundance: once; j_gene: TRBJ1-2; d_gene: NA; v_gene: TRBV7-9
CDR3nt: TGTGCCAGCAGCCAAGGTGTCCGGGACAGGAACTATGGCTACACCTTC; CDR3aa: CASSQGVRDRNYGYTF; abundance: NA; j_gene: TRBJ1-2; d_gene: TRBD1; v_gene: TRBV4-2
CDR3nt: TGTGCCAGCAGCGGGAGGGGCTACACCTTC; CDR3aa: CASSGRGYTF; abundance: once; j_gene: TRBJ1-2; d_gene: NA; v_gene: TRBV2
CDR3nt: TGTGCCAGCAGTATGGACAGTTCCTACGAGCAGTACTTC; CDR3aa: CASSMDSSYEQYF; abundance: NA; j_gene: TRBJ2-7; d_gene: NA; v_gene: TRBV12-3/TRBV12-4
CDR3nt: TGTGCCAGCAGCTCCCTCCCGGGTCGGACAGGACCCTATGAAAAACTGTTTTTT; CDR3aa: CASSSLPGRTGPYEKLFF; abundance: NA; j_gene: TRBJ1-4; d_gene: TRBD1; v_gene: TRBV11-2
CDR3nt: TGTGCCAGCAGTGGGACAGGGGCTAACTATGGCTACACCTTC; CDR3aa: CASSGTGANYGYTF; abundance: NA; j_gene: TRBJ1-2; d_gene: TRBD1; v_gene: TRBV2
CDR3nt: TGTGCCAGCAGGGACACCAACTCCTACGAGCAGTACTTC; CDR3aa: CASRDTNSYEQYF; abundance: NA; j_gene: TRBJ2-7; d_gene: NA; v_gene: TRBV25-1
CDR3nt: TGCAGCGTTGAAGAAGGGAGTTTCTTC; CDR3aa: CSVEEGSFF; abundance: NA; j_gene: TRBJ2-1; d_gene: NA; v_gene: TRBV29-1
CDR3nt: TGTGCCAGCAGTGCAACGGGACTCTATGGCTACACCTTC; CDR3aa: CASSATGLYGYTF; abundance: NA; j_gene: TRBJ1-2; d_gene: NA; v_gene: TRBV28
CDR3nt: TGTGCCAGCACCTTGACAGGGAACCGGGTCAGCTCCTATAATTCACCCCTCCACTTT; CDR3aa: CASTLTGNRVSSYNSPLHF; abundance: NA; j_gene: TRBJ1-6; d_gene: TRBD1; v_gene: TRBV27
CDR3nt: TGTGCCAGCAGCTGGGGCCGGAGCGGGGGTCTAAATGAGCAGTTCTTC; CDR3aa: CASSWGRSGGLNEQFF; abundance: NA; j_gene: TRBJ2-1; d_gene: TRBD2; v_gene: TRBV5-5
CDR3nt: TGTGCCAGCAGTATAACTACAGGGGGAGCCTATAATTCACCCCTCCACTTT; CDR3aa: CASSITTGGAYNSPLHF; abundance: NA; j_gene: TRBJ1-6; d_gene: TRBD1; v_gene: TRBV28
CDR3nt: TGTGCCAGCTCACCCGGGACTACTAATGAAAAACTGTTTTTT; CDR3aa: CASSPGTTNEKLFF; abundance: NA; j_gene: TRBJ1-4; d_gene: NA; v_gene: TRBV18
CDR3nt: TGTGCCAGCAGTTGGACGGGGTGGGGTAATGAGCAGTTCTTC; CDR3aa: CASSWTGWGNEQFF; abundance: few; j_gene: TRBJ2-1; d_gene: NA; v_gene: TRBV27
CDR3nt: TGTGCCAGCAGTGACCTGGGGGGGCAAGGCAATCAGCCCCAGCATTTT; CDR3aa: CASSDLGGQGNQPQHF; abundance: NA; j_gene: TRBJ1-5; d_gene: NA; v_gene: TRBV2
CDR3nt: TGCGCCAGCAGCTTGAGAGCTAGCGGAGGGGAGACCCAGTACTTC; CDR3aa: CASSLRASGGETQYF; abundance: NA; j_gene: TRBJ2-5; d_gene: TRBD2; v_gene: TRBV5-1
CDR3nt: TGCGCCAGCAGCCGCGACAGGGGGCTCAACTCCTACAATGAGCAGTTCTTC; CDR3aa: CASSRDRGLNSYNEQFF; abundance: NA; j_gene: TRBJ2-1; d_gene: TRBD1; v_gene: TRBV4-3
CDR3nt: TGTGCCAGCAGTGGCGGAGGTGGCTACACCTTC; CDR3aa: CASSGGGGYTF; abundance: NA; j_gene: TRBJ1-2; d_gene: NA; v_gene: TRBV28
CDR3nt: TGTGCCAGTAGTACCCCGGGTAGGACTGGGGCCAACGTCCTGACTTTC; CDR3aa: CASSTPGRTGANVLTF; abundance: few; j_gene: TRBJ2-6; d_gene: NA; v_gene: TRBV19
CDR3nt: TGTGCCAGTAGTATAGGACCAGGGGGCAATCAGCCCCAGCATTTT; CDR3aa: CASSIGPGGNQPQHF; abundance: NA; j_gene: TRBJ1-5; d_gene: NA; v_gene: TRBV19
CDR3nt: TGTGCCAGCAGCTCCCCGGGATCTAAACAGACCCAGTACTTC; CDR3aa: CASSSPGSKQTQYF; abundance: NA; j_gene: TRBJ2-5; d_gene: NA; v_gene: TRBV7-6
CDR3nt: TGTGCCAGTAGTATATCAGGCTCTGGGGCCAACGTCCTGACTTTC; CDR3aa: CASSISGSGANVLTF; abundance: NA; j_gene: TRBJ2-6; d_gene: NA; v_gene: TRBV19
CDR3nt: TGCGCCAGCAGCTCGCGGGGGAGGAGTGGAGGGCGAGATACGCAGTATTTT; CDR3aa: CASSSRGRSGGRDTQYF; abundance: NA; j_gene: TRBJ2-3; d_gene: TRBD2; v_gene: TRBV5-1
CDR3nt: TGTGCCAGCAGTTCCGGGACAGGGGTCGATCAGCCCCAGCATTTT; CDR3aa: CASSSGTGVDQPQHF; abundance: NA; j_gene: TRBJ1-5; d_gene: TRBD1; v_gene: TRBV6-2/TRBV6-3